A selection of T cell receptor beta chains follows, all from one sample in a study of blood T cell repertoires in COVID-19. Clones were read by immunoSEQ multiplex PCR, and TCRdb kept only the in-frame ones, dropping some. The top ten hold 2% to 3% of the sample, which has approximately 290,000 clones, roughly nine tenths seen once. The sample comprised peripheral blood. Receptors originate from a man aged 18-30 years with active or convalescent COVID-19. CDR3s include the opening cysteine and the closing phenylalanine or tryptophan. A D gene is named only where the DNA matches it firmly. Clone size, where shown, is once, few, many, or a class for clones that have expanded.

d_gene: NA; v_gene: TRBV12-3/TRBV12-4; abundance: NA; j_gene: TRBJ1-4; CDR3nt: TGTGCCAGCAGAGCCGGGAATAATGAAAAACTGTTTTTT; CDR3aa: CASRAGNNEKLFF
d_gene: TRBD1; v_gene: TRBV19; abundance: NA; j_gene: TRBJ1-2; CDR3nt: TGTGCCAGTAGATCGGGACAGGGGGCCAGTGGCTACACCTTC; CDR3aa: CASRSGQGASGYTF
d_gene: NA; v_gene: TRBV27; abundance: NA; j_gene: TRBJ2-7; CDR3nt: TGTGCCAGCAGTCCACACGTCCTTGTATACGAGCAGTACTTC; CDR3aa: CASSPHVLVYEQYF
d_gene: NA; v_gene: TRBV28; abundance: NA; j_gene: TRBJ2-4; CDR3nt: TGTGCCAGCACCCCTAACCTGGTCCGAACCAAAAACATTCAGTACTTC; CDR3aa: CASTPNLVRTKNIQYF
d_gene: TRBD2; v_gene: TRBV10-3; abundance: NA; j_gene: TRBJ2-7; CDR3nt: TGTGCCATCAGCACGACTAGCGGGGGGGCTCGGTACGAGCAGTACTTC; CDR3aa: CAISTTSGGARYEQYF
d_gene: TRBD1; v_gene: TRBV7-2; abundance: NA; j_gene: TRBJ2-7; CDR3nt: TGTGCCAGCAGCCAAAAAACCGGGACAGCGATCACCTACGAGCAGTACTTC; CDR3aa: CASSQKTGTAITYEQYF
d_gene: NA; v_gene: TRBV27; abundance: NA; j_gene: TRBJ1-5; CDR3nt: TGTGCCAGCAGTTTAATGGGGGGGCGGGCGAATCAGCCCCAGCATTTT; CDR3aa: CASSLMGGRANQPQHF
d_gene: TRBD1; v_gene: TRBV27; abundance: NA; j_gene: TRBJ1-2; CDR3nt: TGTGCCAGCAGGGGACAGGGTCGGAACTATGGCTACACCTTC; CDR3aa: CASRGQGRNYGYTF
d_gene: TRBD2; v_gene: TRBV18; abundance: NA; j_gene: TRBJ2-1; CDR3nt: TGTGCCAGCTCACGGACTAGCGGGGGGGGTTACAATGAGCAGTTCTTC; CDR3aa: CASSRTSGGGYNEQFF
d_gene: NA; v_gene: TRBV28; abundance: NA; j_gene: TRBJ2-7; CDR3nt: TGTGCCAGCAGCCCTCCTCGGCTCGCGGTCGAGCAGTACTTC; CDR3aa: CASSPPRLAVEQYF
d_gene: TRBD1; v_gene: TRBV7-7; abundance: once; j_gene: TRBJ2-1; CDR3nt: TGTGCCAGCAGTACGGGACAGGGAAATGAGCAGTTCTTC; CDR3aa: CASSTGQGNEQFF
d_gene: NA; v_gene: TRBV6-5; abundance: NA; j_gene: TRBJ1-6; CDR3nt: TGTGCCAGCCGGCAGGGTAGTTCACCCCTCCACTTT; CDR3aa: CASRQGSSPLHF
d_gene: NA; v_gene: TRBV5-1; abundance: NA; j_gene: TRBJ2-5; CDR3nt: TGCGCCAGCAGCTTGGTCTCAGGGGCAGAGACCCAGTACTTC; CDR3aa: CASSLVSGAETQYF
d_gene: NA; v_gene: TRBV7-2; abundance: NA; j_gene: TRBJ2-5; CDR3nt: TGTGCCAGCAGCCCTAATACAGGGAATCGAGAGACCCAGTACTTC; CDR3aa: CASSPNTGNRETQYF
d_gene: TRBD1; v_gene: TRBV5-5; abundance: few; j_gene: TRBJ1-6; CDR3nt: TGTGCCAGCAGCTTAGGGACAGATAATTCACCCCTCCACTTT; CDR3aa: CASSLGTDNSPLHF
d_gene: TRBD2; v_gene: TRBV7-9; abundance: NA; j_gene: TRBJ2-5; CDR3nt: TGTGCCAGCAGCTCCGGGGATAGCGGGGGTTTTAGAGAGACCCAGTACTTC; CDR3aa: CASSSGDSGGFRETQYF
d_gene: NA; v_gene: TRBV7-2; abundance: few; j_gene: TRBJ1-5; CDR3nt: TGTGCCAGCAGCTGGGGCGGTAGCAATCAGCCCCAGCATTTT; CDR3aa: CASSWGGSNQPQHF
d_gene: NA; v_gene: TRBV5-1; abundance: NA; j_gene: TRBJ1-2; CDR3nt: TGCGCCAGCAGCTTGGCGGCAGGACTTTATGGCTACACCTTC; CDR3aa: CASSLAAGLYGYTF
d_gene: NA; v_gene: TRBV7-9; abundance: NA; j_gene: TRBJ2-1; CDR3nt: TGTGCCAGCAGCTTAGGACAACACAATGAGCAGTTCTTC; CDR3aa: CASSLGQHNEQFF
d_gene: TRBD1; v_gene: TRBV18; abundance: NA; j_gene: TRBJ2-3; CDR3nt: TGTGCCAGCTCACCACCGGGACAGGGAGTGACAGATACGCAGTATTTT; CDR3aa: CASSPPGQGVTDTQYF
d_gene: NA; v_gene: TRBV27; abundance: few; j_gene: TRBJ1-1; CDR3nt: TGTGCCAGCAGCGTACGGTCTGGGAACACTGAAGCTTTCTTT; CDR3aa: CASSVRSGNTEAFF
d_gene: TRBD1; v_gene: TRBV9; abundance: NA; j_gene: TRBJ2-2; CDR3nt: TGTGCCAGCAGCGTGACAGGGTTCACCGGGGAGCTGTTTTTT; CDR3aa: CASSVTGFTGELFF
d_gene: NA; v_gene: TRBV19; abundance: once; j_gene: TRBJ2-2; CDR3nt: TGTGCCAGTAGTCTTGTGTCAGGCACCGGGGAGCTGTTTTTT; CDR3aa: CASSLVSGTGELFF
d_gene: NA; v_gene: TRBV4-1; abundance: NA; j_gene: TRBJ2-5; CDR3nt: TGCGCCAGCAGCCAAGGACTGGGTACAGGGATGGATCAAGAGACCCAGTACTTC; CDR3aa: CASSQGLGTGMDQETQYF
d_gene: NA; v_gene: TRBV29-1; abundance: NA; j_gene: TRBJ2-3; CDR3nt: TGCAGCGCCTACAGGGATACAGATACGCAGTATTTT; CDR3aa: CSAYRDTDTQYF
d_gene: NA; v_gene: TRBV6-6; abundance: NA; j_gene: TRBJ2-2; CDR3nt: TGTGCCAGCAGTTACTTAGGAGGTGGGGAGCTGTTTTTT; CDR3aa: CASSYLGGGELFF
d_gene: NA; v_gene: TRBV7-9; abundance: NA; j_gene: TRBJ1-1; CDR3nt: TGTGCCAGCAGCTTCAGGATGGCAATTATGAACACTGAAGCTTTCTTT; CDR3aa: CASSFRMAIMNTEAFF
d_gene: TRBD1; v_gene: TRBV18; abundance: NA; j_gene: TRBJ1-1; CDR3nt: TGTGCCAGCTCACCATCGGGACAGGTGAACACTGAAGCTTTCTTT; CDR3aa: CASSPSGQVNTEAFF
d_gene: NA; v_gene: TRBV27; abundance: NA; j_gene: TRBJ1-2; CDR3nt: TGTGCCAGCAGTTTTGGGCAGACGAACTATGGCTACACCTTC; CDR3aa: CASSFGQTNYGYTF
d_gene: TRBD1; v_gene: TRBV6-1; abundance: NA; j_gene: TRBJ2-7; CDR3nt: TGTGCCAGCAGTGAGGGGACAGGGGTAGGGCAGTACTTC; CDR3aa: CASSEGTGVGQYF
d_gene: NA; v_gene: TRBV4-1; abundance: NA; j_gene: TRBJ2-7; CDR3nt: TGCGCCAGCAGCCAAGAGCGGCGGGACGGCTACTCCTACGAGCAGTACTTC; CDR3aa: CASSQERRDGYSYEQYF
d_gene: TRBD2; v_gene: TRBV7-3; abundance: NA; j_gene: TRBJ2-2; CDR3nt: TGTGCCAGCAGTCAGGAGGCGGGAGGGATCGGGGAGCTGTTTTTT; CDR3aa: CASSQEAGGIGELFF
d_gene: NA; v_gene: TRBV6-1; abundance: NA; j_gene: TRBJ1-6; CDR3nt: TGTGCCAGCAGTGAGGCATCTTACAGCCTGGGGAGTTCACCCCTCCACTTT; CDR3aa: CASSEASYSLGSSPLHF
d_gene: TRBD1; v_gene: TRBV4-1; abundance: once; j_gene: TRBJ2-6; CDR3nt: TGCGCCAGCAGCCAAGAGACAGGGCCCTCTGGGGCCAACGTCCTGACTTTC; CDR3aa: CASSQETGPSGANVLTF
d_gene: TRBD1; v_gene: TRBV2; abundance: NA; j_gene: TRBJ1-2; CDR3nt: TGTGCCAGCAGTCCAAGGGACAGGGGCAAAGCTAACTATGGCTACACCTTC; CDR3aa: CASSPRDRGKANYGYTF
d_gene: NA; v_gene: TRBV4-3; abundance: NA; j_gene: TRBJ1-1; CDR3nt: TGCGCCAGCAGCCAAGATAAACCCCTAGAAGCTTTCTTT; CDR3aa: CASSQDKPLEAFF
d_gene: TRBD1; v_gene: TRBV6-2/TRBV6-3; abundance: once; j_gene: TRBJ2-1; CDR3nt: TGTGCCAGCAGTAAACAGGGGGAATACAATGAGCAGTTCTTC; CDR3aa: CASSKQGEYNEQFF
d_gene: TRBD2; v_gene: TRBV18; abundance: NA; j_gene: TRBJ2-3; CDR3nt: TGTGCCAGCTCACCACGTAGGACTAGCGACACAGATACGCAGTATTTT; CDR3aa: CASSPRRTSDTDTQYF
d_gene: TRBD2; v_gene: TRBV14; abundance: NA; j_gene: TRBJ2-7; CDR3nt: TGTGCCAGCAGCCAAGATTGGGGGGGGGTCGTCTACGAGCAGTACTTC; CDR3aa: CASSQDWGGVVYEQYF
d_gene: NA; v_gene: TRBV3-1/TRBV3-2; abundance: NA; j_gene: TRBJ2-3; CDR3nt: TGTGCCAGCAGGGAGAGGAGCACAGATACGCAGTATTTT; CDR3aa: CASRERSTDTQYF
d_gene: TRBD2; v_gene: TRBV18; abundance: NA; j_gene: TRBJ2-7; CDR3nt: TGTGCCAGCTCTTCCTCCCAGACTAGCGGGGCCTACGAGCAGTACTTC; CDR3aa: CASSSSQTSGAYEQYF
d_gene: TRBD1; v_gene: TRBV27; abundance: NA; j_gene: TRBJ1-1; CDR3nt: TGTGCCAGCAGTTTCACTCAGGGGGACACTGAAGCTTTCTTT; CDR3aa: CASSFTQGDTEAFF
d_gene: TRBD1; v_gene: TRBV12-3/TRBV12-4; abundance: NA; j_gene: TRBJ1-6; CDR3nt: TGTGCCAGCAGTCTGACAGGGGGCTCACCCCTCCACTTT; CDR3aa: CASSLTGGSPLHF
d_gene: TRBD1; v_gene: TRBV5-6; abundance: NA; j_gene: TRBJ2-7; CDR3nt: TGTGCCAGCAGCTTGGTTCCGGACAGGTTTTACGAGCAGTACTTC; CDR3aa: CASSLVPDRFYEQYF
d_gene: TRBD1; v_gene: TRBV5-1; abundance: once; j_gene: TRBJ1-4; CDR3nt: TGCGCCAGCAGCACCGGGACAGCTAATAATGAAAAACTGTTTTTT; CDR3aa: CASSTGTANNEKLFF